This T cell receptor beta chain stems from a study of a mutant IDH1 vaccine in newly diagnosed glioma. Study background: Every participant had undergone radiotherapy, temozolomide, or both before, and most underwent both.

Time point meaning: baseline, week 1 (first vaccination visit). Specified treatment: pre-vaccination baseline after standard-of-care therapy. Produced via immunoSEQ multiplex PCR; TCRdb's table is partial and in-frame only. This sample has about 88,000 clones; about four fifths occur once, and the top ten carry about 5.6%. The sequencing here drew on PBMCs, taken from a glioma patient treated with radiotherapy, temozolomide or both. This TCR was recovered from a man aged 35-49 years with glioma. Some clones in this sample may be carry-over from other donors' samples.

The CDR3, as DNA: TGTGCCAGCAGGGCAACAGTCTCTGGAAACACCATATATTTT. Translating gives CASRATVSGNTIYF. The chain couples TRBV2 to TRBJ1-3; D unresolved. Germline V gives CDR1 SNHLY, CDR2 FYNNEI. The CDR3 spans 14 residues. V was trimmed by 6 bases and J by 0 bases, leaving 9 bases between them.